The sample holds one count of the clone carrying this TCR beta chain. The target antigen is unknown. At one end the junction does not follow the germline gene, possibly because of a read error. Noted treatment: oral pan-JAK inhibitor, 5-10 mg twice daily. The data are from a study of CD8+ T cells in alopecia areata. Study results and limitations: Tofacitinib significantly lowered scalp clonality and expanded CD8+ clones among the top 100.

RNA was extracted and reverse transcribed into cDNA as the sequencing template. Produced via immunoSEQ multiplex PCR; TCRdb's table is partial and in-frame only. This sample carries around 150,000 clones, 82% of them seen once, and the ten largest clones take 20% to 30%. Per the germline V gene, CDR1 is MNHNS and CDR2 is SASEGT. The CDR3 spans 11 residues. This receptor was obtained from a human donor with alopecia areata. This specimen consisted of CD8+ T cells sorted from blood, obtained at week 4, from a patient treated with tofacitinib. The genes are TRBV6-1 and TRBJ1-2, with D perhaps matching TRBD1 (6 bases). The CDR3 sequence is CASSVRTETSF. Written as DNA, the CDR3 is TGTGCCAGCAGTGTAAGGACAGAAACTAGCTTC.